This TCR beta chain was obtained from a study of T cell clones after liver transplantation. Overall study: Blood was drawn pre-transplant, before withdrawal, and after full or failed withdrawal.

Clones were sequenced by immunoSEQ multiplex PCR, and TCRdb holds only the in-frame ones, with some missing. The sample contains tens of thousands of clones, roughly four fifths of which appear only once. This clone was recorded only once. The starting material was CD4+ T cells from blood, obtained 46 months after liver transplant. This TCR came from a human patient who received a liver transplant. Some T cells could come from the graft donor.

This chain's CDR3 is CASSVGVRAGETQYF. The CDR3 nucleotides read TGTGCCAGCAGCGTAGGAGTTCGGGCAGGAGAGACCCAGTACTTC. The chain recombines TRBV9 with TRBJ2-5; D gene unclear. Germline assignment: CDR1 SGDLS and CDR2 YYNGEE. The V gene lost 0 bases and the J gene lost 4 bases, with 13 bases spanning the gap. CDR3 length: 15 residues.